Shown below are 30 T cell receptor beta chains from a single sample sequenced in a study of T cells after yellow fever vaccination. TCRdb used MiXCR to reprocess the 5' RACE reads, holding one entry per CDR3 protein. The sample has 100,000 to 150,000 distinct CDR3 sequences, about 8.4% seen once; the top ten hold under 40%. Material: CD8+ T cells sorted from PBMCs, obtained on the day of the yellow fever booster vaccination. Source of these receptors: a young man who received the YFV17D yellow fever vaccine.

The sample holds a few counts of this clonotype. The rearrangement uses TRBV4-1 and TRBJ2-5; 9 bases line up with TRBD2. The CDR3 covers 16 residues. With 3 bases clipped from V and 6 bases from J, the junction kept 11 bases outside the gene matches. Germline values: CDR1 MGHRA, CDR2 YSYEKL. In nucleotides, the CDR3 is TGCGCCAGCAGCCACCTCTTAGCGGGGGTGGTGAAGACCCAGTACTTC. Amino acid sequence: CASSHLLAGVVKTQYF.

This clonotype has a count of ten or more. The J gene is TRBJ2-1, the V gene TRBV7-2; D is uncertain. Germline CDR1 is SGHTA and CDR2 is FQGNSA. The CDR3 is made up of 16 amino acids. Trimming removed 4 bases from V and 0 bases from J, with 13 bases in between. CDR3 DNA sequence: TGTGCCAGCAGCTCCCATTCTACCTACTCCTACAATGAGCAGTTCTTC. Translating it yields CASSSHSTYSYNEQFF.

In its sample, this clonotype was seen a few times. This sequence joins TRBV6-5 and TRBJ1-2; D is unclear. Trimming cost V 5 bases and J 8 bases, with 15 bases left between them. This CDR3 is 13 amino acids long. Germline V gene sequence: CDR1 MNHEY, CDR2 SVGAGI. CDR3 residues: CASSPGVLGGYTF. The CDR3 coding sequence is TGTGCCAGCAGTCCCGGGGTCCTGGGAGGCTACACCTTC.

The rearrangement joins TRBV21-1 to TRBJ1-5. TRBV21-1 is termed a pseudogene. The CDR3 has 13 amino acids. CDR3 sequence (DNA): TGTGCCAGCAGCAACACGGATAGTCAGCCCCAGCATTTT. It is translated as CASSNTDSQPQHF.

This clonotype turned up a few times. The chain joins TRBV6-2 or TRBV6-3 to TRBJ1-5, with 7 bases that match TRBD1. Germline lookup yields CDR1 MNHEY and CDR2 SVGEGT. The CDR3 has 14 residues. V gave up 5 bases and J gave up 3 bases; unmatched junction bases: 4. In nucleotides, the CDR3 is TGTGCCAGCAGTACCGGGACAGACAATCAGCCCCAGCATTTT. It yields the protein CASSTGTDNQPQHF.

This clonotype was detected a few times. The rearrangement uses TRBV7-9 and TRBJ2-1; TRBD2 aligns across 10 bases. Germline V gene data show CDR1 as SEHNR and CDR2 as FQNEAQ (reference sequence). The J segment lost 6 bases and the V segment lost 3 bases, leaving 11 bases of the junction unmatched. CDR3 size: 17 residues. This CDR3 reads CASSFPLGLAVANEQFF. The CDR3 region has the DNA TGTGCCAGCAGCTTTCCGCTCGGACTAGCGGTGGCCAATGAGCAGTTCTTC. The full variable domain, with the rest looked up from reference TRBV7-9 and TRBJ2-1, is DTGVSQNPRHKITKRGQNVTFRCDPISEHNRLYWYRQTLGQGPEFLTYFQNEAQLEKSRLLSDRFSAERPKGSFSTLEIQRTEQGDSAMYLCASSFPLGLAVANEQFFGPGTRLTVL.

The rearrangement uses TRBV7-3 and TRBJ2-1; TRBD1 agrees at 11 bases. V was pared by 3 bases and J by 3 bases, with 1 base of the junction left unmatched. The CDR3 sequence is 15 residues long. Germline V gene lookup returns CDR1 SGHTA and CDR2 FQGTGA. The CDR3: CASSLGQGVYNEQFF. CDR3 DNA sequence: TGTGCCAGCAGCTTGGGACAGGGGGTCTACAATGAGCAGTTCTTC.

This clonotype was observed at least ten times. This chain joins TRBV7-6 and TRBJ2-1, with D possibly called TRBD1 or TRBD2 (5 bases each). Between the trimmed V and J ends, which lost 1 base and 9 bases, there was a span of 25 bases. The CDR3 contains 18 residues. The V gene's germline CDR1 is SGHVS and CDR2 FNYEAQ. In DNA form, the CDR3 reads TGTGCCAGCAGCTTAGTGCCTGGGACGGGAACATTTACGGGTGAGCAGTTCTTC. Translated, it gives CASSLVPGTGTFTGEQFF.

This clonotype was picked up a small number of times. CDR3 protein: CASSFTTEMNTEAFF. The CDR3 bases are TGTGCCAGCAGTTTCACGACAGAAATGAACACTGAAGCTTTCTTT. The chain combines TRBV12-3 or TRBV12-4 with TRBJ1-1; D perhaps matches TRBD1 (5 bases). The CDR3 loop spans 15 amino acids. V was pared by 3 bases and J by 0 bases, with 11 bases between.

This clonotype was picked up a small number of times. This chain connects TRBV10-3 to TRBJ2-7, with D perhaps matching TRBD1 (6 bases). V lost 6 bases and J lost 5, with 14 bases in between. CDR1 ENHRY and CDR2 SYGVKD come from the germline V gene. The CDR3 has 13 amino acids. The chain's CDR3 is CAIRTTGLHEQYF. CDR3 DNA sequence: TGTGCCATCAGAACCACAGGGCTCCACGAGCAGTACTTC.

This clonotype was observed a handful of times. The chain recombines TRBV4-1 with TRBJ1-1, with no clear D. Trimming pared 6 bases from V and 1 base from J, leaving 9 bases between. Germline assignment: CDR1 MGHRA and CDR2 YSYEKL. The length of the CDR3 is 13 residues. CDR3 nucleotides: TGCGCCAGCAGTTGGGGAACGAACACTGAAGCTTTCTTT. Its translation is CASSWGTNTEAFF.

This clonotype occurred a few times. The rearrangement links TRBV7-9 to TRBJ2-1; the D gene is possibly TRBD2 (6 bases). Trimming removed 1 base from V and 4 bases from J, with 8 bases in between. This CDR3 comprises 14 residues. Germline V gives CDR1 SEHNR, CDR2 FQNEAQ (reference sequence). The CDR3 nucleotides read TGTGCCAGCAGCTTAGTGGGGGGATACAATGAGCAGTTCTTC. Translated, it gives CASSLVGGYNEQFF. Full variable domain (rest looked up from reference TRBV7-9 and TRBJ2-1): DTGVSQNPRHKITKRGQNVTFRCDPISEHNRLYWYRQTLGQGPEFLTYFQNEAQLEKSRLLSDRFSAERPKGSFSTLEIQRTEQGDSAMYLCASSLVGGYNEQFFGPGTRLTVL.

This clonotype was seen only a few times. The gene calls are TRBV14 and TRBJ2-1, with D perhaps assigned TRBD1 or TRBD2 (7 bases each). From germline, CDR1 is SGHDN and CDR2 FVKESK. The CDR3 totals 18 residues. V lost 4 bases to trimming and J lost 0 bases, with 19 bases between them. The CDR3, as DNA: TGTGCCAGCAGCCCCCTTTTTGGGGGGGACAGCTCCTACAATGAGCAGTTCTTC. This translates into CASSPLFGGDSSYNEQFF.

This clonotype showed up just a few times. The chain couples TRBV9 to TRBJ2-1, with D uncertain. The germline V gene has CDR1 SGDLS and CDR2 YYNGEE. There are 12 residues in the CDR3. Trimming left V 5 bases short and J 11 bases short, with 14 bases between. CDR3: CASSGFEEKQFF. CDR3 DNA: TGTGCCAGCAGTGGTTTCGAGGAGAAGCAGTTCTTC.

This clonotype was seen ten or more times. The chain carries TRBV7-3 and TRBJ2-7, with TRBD1 as a possible D gene (6 bases). Per germline, CDR1 SGHTA and CDR2 FQGTGA. V was clipped by 3 bases and J by 5 bases, with 11 bases between them. CDR3 length: 13 residues. The CDR3 sequence is CASSLQGLDEQYF. In DNA, the CDR3 is TGTGCCAGCAGCTTGCAGGGGCTCGACGAGCAGTACTTC.

This clonotype occurred a few times. The J gene is TRBJ2-7, the V gene TRBV2; D is ambiguous. The CDR3 is 10 residues long. Trimming removed 8 bases from V and 5 bases from J, with 7 bases in between. The germline V gene encodes CDR1 SNHLY and CDR2 FYNNEI. The CDR3: CASGSHEQYF. The CDR3 coding sequence is TGTGCCAGCGGCTCACACGAGCAGTACTTC.

This clonotype was observed a few times. The chain links TRBV12-3 or TRBV12-4 to TRBJ2-2; either TRBD1 or TRBD2 may supply D (5 bases each). The CDR3 runs to 14 residues. Between the trimmed V and J ends, which lost 10 bases and 3 bases, there was a span of 15 bases. The CDR3 nucleotides read TGTGCCACCCAACAGGAGGTCTACACCGGGGAGCTGTTTTTT. It yields the protein CATQQEVYTGELFF.

This clonotype appeared many times. The chain carries TRBV6-5 and TRBJ2-3; 11 nucleotides match TRBD2. CDR1 is MNHEY, CDR2 SVGAGI, per germline. This CDR3 is 16 amino acids long. V lost 2 bases to trimming and J lost 6 bases; unmatched junction nucleotides: 7. CDR3 sequence reads: CASSYVSGGAGDTQYF. For the CDR3, the DNA is TGTGCCAGCAGTTACGTTAGCGGGGGGGCTGGTGATACGCAGTATTTT.

In its sample, this clonotype was seen a few times. The chain is built from TRBV6-1 and TRBJ2-3; TRBD1 might be the D (5 bases). This CDR3 has 11 amino acids. Germline values: CDR1 MNHNS, CDR2 SASEGT. The CDR3, as DNA: TGTGTCCTTACAGGCTCCGGTACGCAGTATTTT. Its protein product is CVLTGSGTQYF.

The rearrangement joins TRBV6-2 or TRBV6-3 to TRBJ1-2, with a tentative D call TRBD1 (5 bases). This CDR3 comprises 12 residues. V was trimmed by 8 bases and J by 8 bases, leaving 15 bases between them. Germline CDR1 MNHEY, CDR2 SVGEGT. CDR3 loop: CASLQAPRGYTF. CDR3 sequence (DNA): TGTGCCAGCTTACAGGCTCCGAGGGGCTACACCTTC.

This clonotype came up many times. V gene TRBV6-2 or TRBV6-3 combines with J gene TRBJ2-1; D is ambiguous. CDR1 is MNHEY and CDR2 is SVGEGT in the germline V gene. The CDR3 consists of 12 residues. V was clipped by 2 bases and J by 10 bases, with 9 bases between them. The CDR3 region is CASSYEVSEQFF. CDR3 sequence (DNA): TGTGCCAGCAGTTACGAAGTCTCCGAGCAGTTCTTC.

This clonotype was found a few times. The CDR3 region is CASSLAGGSNEQFF. CDR3 bases: TGTGCCAGCAGCTTAGCTGGGGGCTCCAATGAGCAGTTCTTC. This chain connects TRBV7-9 to TRBJ2-1; D might be TRBD1 (6 bases). Trimming removed 0 bases from V and 6 bases from J, with 9 bases in between. The CDR3 has 14 amino acids. CDR1 and CDR2 from the germline V gene are SEHNR and FQNEAQ (reference sequence).

The sample holds many counts of this clonotype. The gene calls are TRBV4-2 and TRBJ1-4, with a tentative D call TRBD1 (6 bases). The CDR3 consists of 16 residues. V gave up 3 bases and J gave up 8 bases, with 19 bases separating them. The germline V gene has CDR1 LGHNA and CDR2 YNFKEQ. CDR3 region: CASSQEAGTSGEKLFF. The CDR3 DNA reads as TGTGCCAGCAGCCAGGAAGCCGGGACATCAGGGGAAAAACTGTTTTTT.

This clonotype was counted between two and nine times. V is TRBV5-5 and J is TRBJ1-1; no clear D gene. The CDR3 is 13 residues long. From germline, CDR1 is SGHKS and CDR2 YYEKEE (reference sequence). Trimming removed 4 bases from V and 0 bases from J, with 7 bases in between. This CDR3 reads CASSTYMNTEAFF. The CDR3 bases are TGTGCCAGCAGCACTTACATGAACACTGAAGCTTTCTTT.

The V and J genes are TRBV12-3 or TRBV12-4 and TRBJ1-2; D is perhaps TRBD1 (6 bases). V was cut by 5 bases and J by 14 bases, with 15 bases left in between. CDR3 length equals 11 residues. In nucleotides, the CDR3 is TGTGCCAGCAGTCTTGGACAGTCTGAGACCTTC. It specifies CASSLGQSETF.

J is TRBJ2-3 and V is TRBV10-3; D gene unclear. The CDR3 covers 12 residues. Germline CDR1 ENHRY, CDR2 SYGVKD. Trimming cost V 8 bases and J 4 bases, with 10 bases left between them. CDR3 in amino acids: CAISGEPDTQYF. The CDR3 DNA is TGTGCCATCTCAGGAGAGCCAGATACGCAGTATTTT.

The chain recombines TRBV7-9 with TRBJ1-4, with D possibly TRBD1 on 5 matching bases. Germline loops: CDR1 SEHNR, CDR2 FQNEAQ (reference sequence). Trimming removed 4 bases from V and 7 bases from J, with 16 bases in between. The CDR3 is 15 amino acids. CDR3: CASSSSGRGSEKLFF. The CDR3 DNA reads as TGTGCCAGCAGCTCCTCAGGGAGAGGGAGTGAAAAACTGTTTTTT.

The V gene is TRBV4-2, the J gene TRBJ2-3; the D gene is possibly TRBD1 (6 bases). Germline CDR1 and CDR2: LGHNA and YNFKEQ. Deletions cut 0 bases from V and 6 bases from J, with 16 bases between. The CDR3 sequence is 16 residues long. The CDR3 region is CASSQDTDRSPDTQYF. In DNA form, the CDR3 reads TGTGCCAGCAGCCAAGATACGGACAGAAGCCCGGATACGCAGTATTTT.

The V and J genes are TRBV4-3 and TRBJ2-2, with 7 nucleotides matching TRBD1. This CDR3 region has 14 residues. Germline values: CDR1 LGHNA, CDR2 YSLEER. The V and J ends lost 2 bases and 6 bases, in that order; junction bases with no gene match: 3. CDR3 in amino acids: CASSQQGESGELFF. As DNA, the CDR3 is TGCGCCAGCAGCCAACAGGGGGAGTCCGGGGAGCTGTTTTTT.

The chain combines TRBV3-1 with TRBJ1-2; the D gene is possibly TRBD1 (6 bases). From germline, CDR1 is LGHDT and CDR2 YNNKEL (reference sequence). This CDR3 is 15 amino acids long. The V end was cut by 4 bases, the J end by 0 bases, with 12 bases between. The CDR3, as DNA: TGTGCCAGCAGCCCGCGGACAGCAGCTAACTATGGCTACACCTTC. Protein product: CASSPRTAANYGYTF.